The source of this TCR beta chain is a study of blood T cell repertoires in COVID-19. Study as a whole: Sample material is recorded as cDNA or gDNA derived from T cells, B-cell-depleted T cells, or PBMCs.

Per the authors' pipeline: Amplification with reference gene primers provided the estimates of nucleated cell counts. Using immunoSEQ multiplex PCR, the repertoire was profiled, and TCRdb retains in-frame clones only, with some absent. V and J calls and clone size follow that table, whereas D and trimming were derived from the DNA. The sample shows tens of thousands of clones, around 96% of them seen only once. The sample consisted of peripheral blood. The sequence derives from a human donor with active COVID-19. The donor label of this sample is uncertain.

The CDR3 loop reads CASSLYSSRTYEQYF. CDR3 DNA sequence: TGTGCCAGCAGTCTCTATAGCAGCAGAACCTACGAGCAGTACTTC. The genes are TRBV6-5 and TRBJ2-7, with D unclear. The length of the CDR3 is 15 residues. The V gene lost 5 bases and the J gene lost 2 bases, with 16 bases spanning the gap. CDR1 is MNHEY, CDR2 SVGAGI, per germline.